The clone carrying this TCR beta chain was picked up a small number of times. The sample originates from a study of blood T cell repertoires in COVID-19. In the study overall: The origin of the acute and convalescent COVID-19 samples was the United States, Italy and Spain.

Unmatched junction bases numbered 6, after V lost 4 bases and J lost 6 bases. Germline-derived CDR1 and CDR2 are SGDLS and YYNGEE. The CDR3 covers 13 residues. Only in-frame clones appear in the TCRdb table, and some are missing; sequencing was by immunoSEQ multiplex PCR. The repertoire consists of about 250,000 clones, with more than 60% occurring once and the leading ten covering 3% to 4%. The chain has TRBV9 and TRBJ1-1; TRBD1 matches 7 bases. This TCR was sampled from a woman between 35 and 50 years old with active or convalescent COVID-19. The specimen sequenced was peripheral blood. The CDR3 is CASSPRTGPEAFF. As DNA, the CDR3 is TGTGCCAGCAGCCCTCGGACAGGTCCTGAAGCTTTCTTT. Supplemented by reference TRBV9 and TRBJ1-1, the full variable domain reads DSGVTQTPKHLITATGQRVTLRCSPRSGDLSVYWYQQSLDQGLQFLIQYYNGEERAKGNILERFSAQQFPDLHSELNLSSLELGDSALYFCASSPRTGPEAFFGQGTRLTVV.